The following is a TCR beta chain sequence with its context. The antigen it recognizes is unknown. Base-call qualities are not available, and no considerably larger clone is one nucleotide away. In total, approximately 700 healthy bone marrow donors made up the cohort. At the time of sampling, every cohort member was nominally healthy, though immune exposures that went unrecorded were likely present. The donor tested CMV seropositive, placing the donor among the 250 to 350 seropositive members of the cohort. Every donor gave a peripheral blood sample, and the peripheral blood mononuclear cells from that sample were used for TCR beta sequencing. The Qiagen DNeasy Blood Extraction Kit was used to extract genomic DNA from the blood cell samples. The sample originates from a study of cytomegalovirus exposure and HLA in healthy donors (dated by TCRdb to the late 2010s). For the study in its entirety: An earlier analysis of about 530 of the donors reported 276 Gb of sequence data and 117 million unique TCR beta sequences obtained from about 179 million T cells. An early release covering just under 650 HLA-typed donors comprised approximately 300 gigabases of sequencing data and roughly 85 million unique TCR sequences. The genetic ancestry cluster associated with self-reported Caucasian donors included around 76% of the 398 genotyped donors. The study was designed to test whether signatures of past pathogen exposure could be identified by cataloging public T cell receptors. The T cell repertoires of about 700 subjects were profiled by immunosequencing and related to cytomegalovirus serostatus. In addition to the first cohort of 666 subjects, a separate validation cohort of about 120 different subjects was used. High-throughput TCR immunosequencing, statistical association of individual TCRs with disease status, and machine learning were combined to predict cytomegalovirus infection status. A later analysis re-analyzed previously published TCR beta repertoires from approximately 700 donors and added high-resolution HLA genotyping to study TCR occurrence patterns. Rather than drawing on any new phenotypic data, the later analysis identified candidate immune exposures from TCR beta sequences and the way those sequences occurred across donors. In an earlier analysis of more than 550 of the donors, high-throughput TCR beta sequencing was used to judge whether each TCR beta V gene segment behaved as functional or pseudogenic. Donor age, sex, ethnicity and CMV serostatus were compiled together with the repertoire data. A later genetic analysis took genome-wide SNP genotypes for about 65% of the 666 donors and used that subset as a discovery cohort. Every repertoire in the discovery cohort had been generated on one and the same sequencing platform. HLA typing covered class I and class II loci at four-digit resolution. Typing coverage differed by locus: A, B, C, DRB1 and DQB1 were typed in about 629-640 donors, DQA1 in about 550, DPA1 in around 600, and DPB1 in just under 490. A handful of DR-DQ haplotypes were handled as single units for association and clustering because linkage in the cohort was strong. Across approximately 400 genotyped donors of the cohort, an average of roughly 200,000 unique TCR beta nucleotide sequences per donor were sequenced, and roughly a sixth of those sequences were non-productive.

Receptor amplification or capture employed the immunoSEQ multiplex PCR assay. For the multiplex PCR, a mixture combining 60 forward primers for TCR Vbeta segments and 13 reverse primers for TCR Jbeta segments was used. A multiplex PCR assay on genomic DNA amplified the CDR3 region of rearranged TCR beta genes. Amplified TCR beta libraries were sequenced as 87-base-pair reads on the Illumina HiSeq System. On the authors' methods: Across the 666 repertoires, a later analysis counted roughly 84 million unique TCR beta chains, 9.5 million to 13 million of which were shared by at least two donors. To remove PCR and sequencing errors, raw reads were error-corrected and collapsed into unique sequences using a nearest-neighbor algorithm that merged closely related sequences. V, D and J gene segments were assigned by aligning CDR3 sequences to IMGT reference sequences. For a sequence to be retained, a match of at least six nucleotides to both a V gene segment and a J gene segment was required. Rearrangements were classified as productive when the CDR3 lacked stop codons and remained in frame with V and J, and all other rearrangements were classified as non-productive. CDR3 was defined by IMGT convention, running from the second conserved V-encoded cysteine to the conserved J-encoded phenylalanine. The earlier analysis of about 590 of the donors excluded sequences that lacked an unambiguous match to a single V gene segment. An earlier analysis of approximately 590 of the donors called V segments functional above 56.7% productive rearrangements and segregating when the between-donor standard deviation exceeded 5%. A statistical classification framework was developed to diagnose cytomegalovirus status using the catalog of TCR beta chain sequences. V and J gene assignment, in a later analysis, came from comparing TCR nucleotide sequences with IMGT/GENE-DB human TR gene sequences. The TCRdist pipeline was used in a later analysis to assign CDR3 sequences and most-parsimonious VDJ recombination scenarios. A later analysis defined each TCR beta chain by its CDR3 amino acid sequence plus V-gene family, and excluded reads lacking a unique V-gene family. To address suspected cross-contamination and a sequencing artifact, a later analysis removed 592 highly shared, low-generation-probability nucleotide sequences. A later analysis calculated a clonal expansion index for each public chain from normalized within-repertoire ranks of inferred template counts. In a later analysis, generation probabilities were computed using a VDJ recombination model fitted to out-of-frame rearrangements, and the results were checked against IGoR. In a later analysis, hypergeometric tests were used to score TCR-TCR, TCR-HLA and TCR-CMV co-occurrence, with a repertoire-size bias correction applied to TCR pairs. In a later analysis, false discovery rates were estimated by permuting HLA or CMV assignments 20 times. In a later analysis, co-occurring TCRs were grouped using DBSCAN, with TCRdist sequence similarity added in when clustering inside HLA-allele-positive subsets. For co-occurrence clustering, repertoires with fewer than 30,000 or more than 120,000 public chains were excluded, along with 5 or 6 repertoires with anomalous nucleotide sharing. The immuneACCESS repertoire file appears here via TCRdb, limited to in-frame rearrangements. These files lack a portion of the clones; in checked studies, under half of the deficit traces to unresolved V genes, and the cause of the others is not known. V, J and clone size derive from that table, while D and trimming were established from the DNA sequence. Present in this sample are more than 85,000 clones, 75% to 80% of which were seen just once. The ten largest clones capture around a tenth of the sample.

The CDR3 sequence holds 15 residues, the cysteine and phenylalanine included. Only CDR3 DNA remains: 45 bases, in frame from the first base. CDR1 is given as MNHNS and CDR2 as SASEGT, both from the germline V gene. Study-wide findings and limitations: Only TCR beta chains were sequenced in this cohort, and the absence of alpha or paired-chain data limited detectable features. Linkage disequilibrium might explain the correlated functional status among segregating V segments, but an unknown experimental factor could not be excluded. An earlier analysis of around 540 of the donors showed that most TCR beta V segments appeared in productive rearrangements either about 87% or about 30% of the time, which broadly matched IMGT annotations. Presence/absence analyses assumed roughly uniform sequencing depth across donors, an assumption that may not hold. According to a later analysis, parvovirus B19, influenza, CMV and Epstein-Barr virus appeared linked to several top co-occurrence clusters. According to a later analysis, most CMV-associated TCR beta chains appeared to be HLA-restricted, and the HLA associations seemed to be driven largely by CMV exposure. Immune exposure information for the cohort was limited to CMV serostatus. Compared with equally common non-associated chains, HLA-associated TCR beta chains in a later analysis were more clonally expanded and had lower generation probabilities. Specific HLA alleles were associated with around 18,000 TCR beta sequences at a false discovery rate of 0.05 in a later analysis. While some public TCRs were present in many individuals, most TCR sequences turned up only very rarely across donors. A few of the identified cytomegalovirus-associated TCR beta chains were confirmed in vitro to be specific for cytomegalovirus antigens. An association between a missense DCLRE1C variant and V-gene and J-gene trimming of TCR beta chains was found in a later genetic analysis and replicated in an independent cohort. In a later genetic analysis, fewer N-insertions in productive TCRs were reported among donors in an Asian-associated ancestry cluster than the roughly 700-donor mean. Because counts were too low, about 18 rarely observed V segments, including chromosome 9 orphons, were left out of the earlier analysis of roughly 600 of the donors. According to the authors, the approach could potentially be generalized to other disease states and immunological phenotypes. Because the 87-base-pair reads could not distinguish some IMGT-functional V segments, including TRBV6-2 and TRBV6-3, those segments were excluded. Because HLA typing was missing for some donors at each locus, association tests included only the typed subset. A later analysis found that TCR association rates varied across HLA loci, with DRB1 alleles showing the most associated TCRs and HLA-C alleles the fewest. A cluster of highly shared sequence variants was judged likely to be a technical artifact of the sequencing pipeline. In the study, around 150 TCR beta chains were listed as associated with cytomegalovirus. A further reported finding was that TCR beta sequences accurately predicted the HLA-A and HLA-B alleles for most subjects in the first cohort. When HLA alleles, especially DR and DQ, strongly co-occurred, TCR associations were difficult to assign to individual alleles. Cytomegalovirus status was reported to be diagnosed by the classifier with high specificity and sensitivity in both the original and validation cohorts.

Sample: PBMCs. The receptor was derived from a male donor in good health and CMV-seropositive. Recombination connected TRBV6-1 to TRBJ2-5; 8 central bases correspond to TRBD2. The DNA end is a closer match to TRBJ2-7, so the J assignment may be wrong. The DNA sequence reads TGTGCCAGCAGTGTCGCTGCGGGAGGCTCCTACGAGCAGTACTTC. It specifies CASSVAAGGSYEQYF.